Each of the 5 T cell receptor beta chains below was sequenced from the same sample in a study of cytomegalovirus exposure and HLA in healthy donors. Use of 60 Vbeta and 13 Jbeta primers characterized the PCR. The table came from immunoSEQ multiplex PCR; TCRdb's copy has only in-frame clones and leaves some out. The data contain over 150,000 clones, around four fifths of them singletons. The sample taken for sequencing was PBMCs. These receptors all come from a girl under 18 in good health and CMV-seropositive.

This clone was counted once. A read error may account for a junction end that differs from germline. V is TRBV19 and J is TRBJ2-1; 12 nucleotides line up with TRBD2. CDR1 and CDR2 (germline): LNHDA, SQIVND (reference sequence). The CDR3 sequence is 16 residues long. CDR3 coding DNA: TGTGCTAGTAGTGTTAGGACTAGCGGGGATTACAATGAGCAGTTCTTC. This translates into CASSVRTSGDYNEQFF.

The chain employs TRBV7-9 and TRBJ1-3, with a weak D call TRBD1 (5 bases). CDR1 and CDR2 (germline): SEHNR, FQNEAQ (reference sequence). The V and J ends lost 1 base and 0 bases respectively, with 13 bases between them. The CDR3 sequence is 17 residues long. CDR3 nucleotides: TGTGCCAGCAGCTTAGAGTCGGGACTTATCTCTGGAAACACCATATATTTT. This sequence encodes CASSLESGLISGNTIYF.

The CDR3 sequence: CASSLGGQVNEQFF. DNA of the CDR3: TGTGCCAGCAGCTTAGGGGGACAAGTCAATGAGCAGTTCTTC. The chain is built from TRBV11-2 and TRBJ2-1, with D possibly TRBD1 on 6 matching bases. The length of the CDR3 is 14 residues. V lost 1 base, J lost 6 bases, and 10 bases lay in between. Germline CDR1 and CDR2: SGHAT and FQNNGV. Looking up the rest from reference TRBV11-2 and TRBJ2-1 gives the full variable domain: EAGVAQSPRYKIIEKRQSVAFWCNPISGHATLYWYQQILGQGPKLLIQFQNNGVVDDSQLPKDRFSAERLKGVDSTLKIQPAKLEDSAVYLCASSLGGQVNEQFFGPGTRLTVL.

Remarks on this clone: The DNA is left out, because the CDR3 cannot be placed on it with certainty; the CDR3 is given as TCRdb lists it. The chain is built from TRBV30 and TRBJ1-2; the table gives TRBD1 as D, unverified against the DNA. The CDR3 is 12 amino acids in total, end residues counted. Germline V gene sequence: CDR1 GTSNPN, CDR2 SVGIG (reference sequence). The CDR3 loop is CAWGGGTGVTKF.

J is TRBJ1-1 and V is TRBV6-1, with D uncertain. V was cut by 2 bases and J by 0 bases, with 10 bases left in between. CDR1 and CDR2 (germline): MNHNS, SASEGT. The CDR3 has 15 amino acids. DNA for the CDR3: TGTGCCAGCAGTGAAAGGAGGAGTTTGAACACTGAAGCTTTCTTT. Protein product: CASSERRSLNTEAFF.